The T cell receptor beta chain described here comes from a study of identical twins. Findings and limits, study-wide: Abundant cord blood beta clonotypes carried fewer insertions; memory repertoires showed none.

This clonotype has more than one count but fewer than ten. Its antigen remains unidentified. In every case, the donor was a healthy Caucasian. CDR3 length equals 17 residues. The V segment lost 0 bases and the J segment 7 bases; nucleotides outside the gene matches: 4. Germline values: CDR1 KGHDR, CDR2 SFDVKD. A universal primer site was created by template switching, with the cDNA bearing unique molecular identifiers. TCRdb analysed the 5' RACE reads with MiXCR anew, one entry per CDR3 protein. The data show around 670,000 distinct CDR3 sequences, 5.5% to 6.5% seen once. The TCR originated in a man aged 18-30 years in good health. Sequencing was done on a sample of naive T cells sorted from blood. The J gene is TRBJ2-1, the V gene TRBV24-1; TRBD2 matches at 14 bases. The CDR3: CATSDLLTSGRVNEQFF. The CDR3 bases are TGTGCCACCAGTGATTTGCTGACTAGCGGGAGGGTGAATGAGCAGTTCTTC.